This passage covers 14 T cell receptor beta chains from one sample sequenced in a study of shared clonotypes between healthy human individuals (TCRdb year 2020). The library was produced with the immunoSEQ multiplex PCR assay. TCRdb's version of the immuneACCESS table is confined to in-frame rearrangements and falls short of the full clone set. An unresolved V gene accounts for under half of the shortfall where checked; the remainder is of unknown origin. The sample has 2 million to 2.5 million clones on record, under 95% of them singletons. Approximately 0.37% of the sample is held by the ten biggest clonotypes. Specimen: naive CD4+ T cells from PBMCs. In light of the paper, this sample's cell subset or site label describes: CD45RA+ positively selected. The receptors derive from a man between 18 and 35 years old in good health. Some clones in this sample may be carry-over from other donors' samples.

This chain links TRBV7-3 with TRBJ1-2, with 8 bases fitting TRBD1. V lost 5 bases to trimming and J lost 7 bases; unmatched junction nucleotides: 6. The CDR3 extends over 13 amino acids. Germline V gene data show CDR1 as SGHTA and CDR2 as FQGTGA. The CDR3 protein is CASSPGQGAGYTF. The CDR3 DNA reads TGTGCCAGCAGCCCCGGACAGGGTGCTGGCTACACCTTC.

V and J are TRBV5-1 and TRBJ2-3; D perhaps matches TRBD1 (6 bases). Germline V gene sequence: CDR1 SGHRS, CDR2 YFSETQ. Trimming took off 1 base at V and 0 bases at J, with 9 bases between the two ends. CDR3 length equals 15 residues. CDR3 nucleotides: TGCGCCAGCAGCTTGCAGCAGGGGAGCACAGATACGCAGTATTTT. This encodes CASSLQQGSTDTQYF. Together with reference TRBV5-1 and TRBJ2-3, the CDR3 gives the full variable domain: KAGVTQTPRYLIKTRGQQVTLSCSPISGHRSVSWYQQTPGQGLQFLFEYFSETQRNKGNFPGRFSGRQFSNSRSEMNVSTLELGDSALYLCASSLQQGSTDTQYFGPGTRLTVL.

This chain uses TRBV7-9 with TRBJ2-5; D remains ambiguous. The CDR3 extends over 12 amino acids. The V gene's germline CDR1 is SEHNR and CDR2 FQNEAQ (reference sequence). V was pared by 2 bases and J by 5 bases, with 6 bases between. CDR3 region: CASSLIGETQYF. Here the CDR3 DNA reads TGTGCCAGCAGCTTAATCGGGGAGACCCAGTACTTC.

As to this clone: Germline is not matched at one junction end, which may reflect a read error. This chain joins TRBV13 and TRBJ1-1; 7 nucleotides align to TRBD1. Germline lookup yields CDR1 PRHDT and CDR2 FYEKMQ (reference sequence). CDR3 length: 16 residues. The CDR3 here is CASSLGDRTLNTEAFF. The DNA for the CDR3 is TGTGCCAGCAGCCTAGGGGACAGAACTCTGAACACTGAAGCTTTCTTT.

This clone came up once. The sample contains more than one DNA sequence encoding this CDR3. This chain uses TRBV4-3 with TRBJ2-6, with D unclear. Deletions cut 0 bases from V and 4 bases from J, with 7 bases between. In germline, CDR1 is LGHNA, CDR2 YSLEER. This CDR3 spans 15 amino acids. As DNA, the CDR3 is TGCGCCAGCAGCCAAGATTCCTCGGGGGCCAACGTCCTGACTTTC. Amino acid sequence: CASSQDSSGANVLTF.

V is TRBV27 and J is TRBJ1-1; TRBD1 might be the D (6 bases). The CDR3 has 15 residues. The germline V gene encodes CDR1 MNHEY and CDR2 SMNVEV (reference sequence). V lost 6 bases to trimming and J lost 8 bases, with 22 bases between them. The CDR3 reads CASRSRPDRTAEAFF. The CDR3 bases are TGTGCCAGCAGGTCACGGCCCGACAGGACAGCAGAAGCTTTCTTT.

The chain uses TRBV10-1 and TRBJ2-2; D is possibly TRBD1 (5 bases). CDR3 length: 13 residues. V dropped 6 bases and J dropped 3 bases, with 8 bases sitting between them. Per germline, CDR1 WNHNN and CDR2 SYGVQD (reference sequence). The CDR3 protein is CASSLGDTGELFF. CDR3 DNA: TGCGCCAGCAGCCTAGGGGACACCGGGGAGCTGTTTTTT.

The chain recombines TRBV27 with TRBJ2-5, with 8 bases identical to TRBD1. J lost 5 bases, V lost 7 bases, and 6 bases had no gene match. Per the germline V gene, CDR1 is MNHEY and CDR2 is SMNVEV (reference sequence). This CDR3 is 13 amino acids long. In DNA, the CDR3 is TGTGCCAGCACCCAGGGGGCCGGGGAGACCCAGTACTTC. It translates to CASTQGAGETQYF.

The rearrangement uses TRBV30 and TRBJ2-2, with 10 bases fitting TRBD1. V shed 1 base, J shed 6 bases, and the junction held 5 bases outside the gene matches. There are 15 residues in the CDR3. Germline V CDR1 and CDR2: GTSNPN, SVGIG (reference sequence). CDR3 residues: CAWSEGQGYSGELFF. DNA of the CDR3: TGTGCCTGGAGTGAGGGACAGGGGTACTCCGGGGAGCTGTTTTTT.

This sequence joins TRBV4-1 and TRBJ2-1, with 9 bases matching TRBD1. The CDR3 is 17 amino acids. Germline CDR1 reads MGHRA; CDR2 reads YSYEKL. Losses at the gene ends were 2 bases for V and 6 bases for J; bases not matched to a gene: 11. This CDR3 reads CASSQRGTGSLLNEQFF. The DNA of the CDR3 is TGCGCCAGCAGCCAACGGGGGACAGGGTCCCTCCTCAATGAGCAGTTCTTC.

This clone was observed a handful of times. CDR3 DNA: TGCAGCGTTTCCGGACAGCTACGGAACACTGAAGCTTTCTTT. Amino acid sequence: CSVSGQLRNTEAFF. The chain links TRBV29-1 to TRBJ1-1, with D possibly TRBD1 on 6 matching bases. The germline gives CDR1 SQVTM, CDR2 ANQGSEA. The CDR3 is 14 residues long. Trimming stripped 5 bases from V and 1 base from J, with 14 bases between. Variable domain in full (rest from reference TRBV29-1 and TRBJ1-1): SAVISQKPSRDICQRGTSLTIQCQVDSQVTMMFWYRQQPGQSLTLIATANQGSEATYESGFVIDKFPISRPNLTFSTLTVSNMSPEDSSIYLCSVSGQLRNTEAFFGQGTRLTVV.

The chain uses TRBV12-5 and TRBJ1-2, with 8 nucleotides matching TRBD1. V was pared by 1 base and J by 6 bases, with 7 bases of the junction left unmatched. The CDR3 extends over 15 amino acids. Germline CDR1 LGHNT, CDR2 FRNRAP. This CDR3 is CASGLGQGLGDGYTF. The CDR3 DNA reads as TGTGCTAGTGGTTTGGGACAGGGGCTCGGGGATGGCTACACCTTC. Supplemented by reference TRBV12-5 and TRBJ1-2, the full variable domain reads DARVTQTPRHKVTEMGQEVTMRCQPILGHNTVFWYRQTMMQGLELLAYFRNRAPLDDSGMPKDRFSAEMPDATLATLKIQPSEPRDSAVYFCASGLGQGLGDGYTFGSGTRLTVV.

The V and J genes are TRBV27 and TRBJ2-5; D is uncertain. The CDR3 extends over 13 amino acids. With 0 bases removed from V and 7 bases from J, the gap between germline ends came to 9 bases. The germline V gene has CDR1 MNHEY and CDR2 SMNVEV (reference sequence). The CDR3 region has the DNA TGTGCCAGCAGTTTATCTGGAGCCAGGACCCAGTACTTC. This encodes CASSLSGARTQYF.

The gene calls are TRBV9 and TRBJ2-7, with D tentatively TRBD1 or TRBD2 (6 bases each). The CDR3 has 13 residues. CDR1 is SGDLS and CDR2 is YYNGEE in the germline V gene. Trimming cost V 4 bases and J 12 bases, with 20 bases left between them. Here the CDR3 reads CASSPTQGRGVYF. CDR3 DNA sequence: TGTGCCAGCAGCCCTACCCAGGGTAGGGGGGTGTACTTC.